The sequence of this TCR beta chain was determined in a study of blood T cell repertoires in COVID-19. Study background: T cells, B-cell-depleted T cells, or PBMCs provided the cDNA or gDNA that served as material.

CDR1 is SGHRS and CDR2 is YFSETQ in the germline V gene. V lost 0 bases, J lost 5 bases, and 12 bases lay in between. CDR3 length equals 15 residues. Authors' analysis steps: Using reference gene primer amplification, nucleated cell counts were estimated. Method: immunoSEQ multiplex PCR; TCRdb's copy keeps in-frame clones and lacks some. V and J calls plus clone size are reproduced from that table; the DNA served to infer D and trimming. Seen here are 140,000 to 150,000 clones, roughly 75% observed once, and the top ten hold 5.5% to 7%. The cohort comprised adults aged roughly 18 to 95 years residing in about two dozen US areas. In Cohort 3, a recovered donor had either two negative PCRs, clearance, or symptom resolution.

This TCR came from a woman in her forties or fifties who had recovered from COVID-19. The chain combines TRBV5-1 with TRBJ2-1, with unresolved D. The sequencing input was PBMCs or T cells enriched from blood (not recorded which). The CDR3 here is CASSLVLGNDNEQFF. DNA for the CDR3: TGCGCCAGCAGCTTGGTTCTAGGCAATGACAATGAGCAGTTCTTC.